These T cell receptor beta chains were read from a single sample in a study of blood T cell repertoires in COVID-19. Method: immunoSEQ multiplex PCR; TCRdb's copy keeps in-frame clones and lacks some. This sample carries a few hundred thousand clones, around 88% of them seen once, and the ten largest clones take over 10%. The sample comprised peripheral blood. These receptors were obtained from a woman in her fifties or sixties with COVID-19, enrolled during active disease. Each CDR3 is given with its conserved first and last residue. The D gene is left open where the match is weak. Where a row states a size, it is once, few, many or the class of an expanded clone; other rows omit it.

v_call	clone_size	j_call	d_call	cdr3_length	cdr3_aa	cdr3_nt
TRBV19	.	TRBJ2-2	TRBD2	14	CASTGRGGAGELFF	TGTGCCAGTACCGGGCGGGGGGGGGCCGGGGAGCTGTTTTTT
TRBV19	.	TRBJ1-4	.	14	CASTIFGLGEKLFF	TGTGCCAGTACCATCTTTGGACTCGGTGAAAAACTGTTTTTT
TRBV9	.	TRBJ2-5	.	14	CASSVDPLQETQYF	TGTGCCAGCAGCGTAGATCCCTTGCAAGAGACCCAGTACTTC
TRBV29-1	.	TRBJ2-1	.	9	CSVSPLEFF	TGCAGCGTTTCACCCCTAGAGTTCTTC
TRBV7-9	few	TRBJ1-6	.	17	CASSKSQGGPYNSPLHF	TGTGCCAGCAGCAAATCTCAGGGAGGGCCCTATAATTCACCCCTCCACTTT
TRBV23-1	.	TRBJ1-2	.	17	CASSQFSGGGYGYGYTF	TGCGCCAGCAGTCAATTCTCGGGCGGCGGGTATGGCTATGGCTACACCTTC
TRBV9	.	TRBJ1-1	.	15	CASSVSRGGDTEAFF	TGTGCCAGCAGCGTATCGAGGGGGGGAGACACTGAAGCTTTCTTT
TRBV30	.	TRBJ1-4	.	15	CAWSRRTPGSEKLFF	TGTGCCTGGAGCCGTCGGACTCCGGGAAGTGAAAAACTGTTTTTT
TRBV19	.	TRBJ1-4	.	13	CASSRTAGEKLFF	TGTGCCAGTAGTCGGACAGCAGGCGAAAAACTGTTTTTT
TRBV4-2	.	TRBJ2-3	TRBD2	17	CASSQGGLALGTDTQYF	TGTGCCAGCAGCCAGGGGGGACTAGCGTTAGGCACAGATACGCAGTATTTT
TRBV9	once	TRBJ2-1	.	12	CASSPLDNEQFF	TGTGCCAGCAGCCCCCTTGACAATGAGCAGTTCTTC
TRBV5-1	.	TRBJ2-3	.	14	CASNHGGRPDTQYF	TGCGCCAGCAACCACGGGGGTAGGCCAGATACGCAGTATTTT
TRBV5-1	.	TRBJ2-7	.	15	CASSLETGSLYEQYF	TGCGCCAGCAGCTTGGAAACAGGGTCCCTCTACGAGCAGTACTTC
TRBV6-5	.	TRBJ1-1	.	14	CASSYSREGSEAFF	TGTGCCAGCAGTTACTCAAGAGAGGGTTCTGAAGCTTTCTTT
TRBV7-9	.	TRBJ1-4	TRBD1	18	CASSLGLGTGKTNEKLFF	TGTGCCAGCAGCTTAGGGCTGGGGACAGGAAAAACCAATGAAAAACTGTTTTTT
TRBV15	.	TRBJ1-1	.	12	CATSPWRGEAFF	TGTGCCACCAGCCCATGGAGGGGTGAAGCTTTCTTT
TRBV2	.	TRBJ1-5	TRBD1	16	CASSWDSGIGYQPQHF	TGTGCCAGCAGTTGGGACAGTGGAATTGGTTATCAGCCCCAGCATTTT
TRBV11-2	.	TRBJ1-1	.	15	CASSSVRSGSTEAFF	TGTGCCAGCAGCTCCGTCAGATCGGGGAGCACTGAAGCTTTCTTT
TRBV4-2	.	TRBJ1-5	.	17	CASSQEGGRGSNQPQHF	TGTGCCAGCAGCCAAGAGGGAGGGAGAGGCAGCAATCAGCCCCAGCATTTT
TRBV18	once	TRBJ1-1	TRBD1	13	CASSPRQGTEAFF	TGTGCCAGCTCGCCTAGACAGGGAACTGAAGCTTTCTTT
TRBV12-5	.	TRBJ1-5	TRBD1	14	CASGWDSPPGPQHF	TGTGCTAGTGGATGGGACAGCCCTCCGGGGCCCCAGCATTTT
TRBV19	.	TRBJ2-3	TRBD1	16	CASSDWTGSTGDTQYF	TGTGCCAGTAGCGATTGGACAGGCTCTACCGGCGATACGCAGTATTTT
TRBV4-1	.	TRBJ2-7	.	17	CASSQDLAGRFSYEQYF	TGCGCCAGCAGCCAAGATCTTGCAGGCCGCTTCTCCTACGAGCAGTACTTC
TRBV2	.	TRBJ1-5	.	15	CASSENIHSNQPQHF	TGTGCCAGCAGTGAAAACATCCATAGCAATCAGCCCCAGCATTTT
TRBV19	.	TRBJ1-3	.	16	CASSMGLYPSGNTIYF	TGTGCCAGTAGTATGGGCCTTTACCCCTCTGGAAACACCATATATTTT
TRBV25-1	.	TRBJ2-6	.	13	CASEFAGANVLTF	TGTGCCAGTGAGTTCGCTGGGGCCAACGTCCTGACTTTC
TRBV3-1/TRBV3-2	.	TRBJ1-2	.	15	CASSQTPTGAYGYTF	TGTGCCAGCAGCCAAACCCCCACTGGAGCCTATGGCTACACCTTC
TRBV5-1	.	TRBJ2-7	TRBD2	15	CASSLGLAGTYEQYF	TGCGCCAGCAGCTTAGGACTAGCGGGGACCTACGAGCAGTACTTC
TRBV29-1	.	TRBJ2-7	.	13	CSVGGQSSYEQYF	TGCAGCGTGGGGGGACAGTCTTCCTACGAGCAGTACTTC
TRBV5-1	.	TRBJ1-2	.	17	CASSLGPQVTLNYGYTF	TGCGCCAGCAGCTTGGGCCCTCAGGTAACCTTGAACTATGGCTACACCTTC
TRBV10-3	.	TRBJ2-2	TRBD2	15	CAISGLAGATGELFF	TGTGCCATCAGTGGACTAGCGGGGGCCACCGGGGAGCTGTTTTTT
TRBV6-4	.	TRBJ2-2	.	14	CASSAGQNTGELFF	TGTGCCAGCAGTGCGGGTCAGAACACCGGGGAGCTGTTTTTT
TRBV28	.	TRBJ1-6	.	12	CASFYGNSPLHF	TGTGCCAGCTTTTACGGGAATTCACCCCTCCACTTT
TRBV24-1	.	TRBJ2-1	.	14	CATSGAGPYNEQFF	TGTGCCACCAGTGGCGCGGGGCCTTACAATGAGCAGTTCTTC
TRBV5-4	.	TRBJ1-2	TRBD1	15	CASSHRDRRDYGYTF	TGTGCCAGCAGCCACCGGGACAGGCGGGACTATGGCTACACCTTC